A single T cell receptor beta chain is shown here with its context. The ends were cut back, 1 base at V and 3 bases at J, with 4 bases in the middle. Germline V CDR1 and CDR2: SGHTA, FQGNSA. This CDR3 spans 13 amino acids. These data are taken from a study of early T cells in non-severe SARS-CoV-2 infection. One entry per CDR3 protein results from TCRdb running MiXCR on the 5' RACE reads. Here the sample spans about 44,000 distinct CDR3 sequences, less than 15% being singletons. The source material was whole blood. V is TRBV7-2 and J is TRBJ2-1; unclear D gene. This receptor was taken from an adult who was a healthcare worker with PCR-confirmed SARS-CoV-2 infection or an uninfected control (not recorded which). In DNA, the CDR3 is TGTGCCAGCAGCTTAGGGATCTACAATGAGCAGTTCTTC. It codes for CASSLGIYNEQFF.